These 23 T cell receptor beta chains were all obtained from the same sample, sequenced in a study of metastatic and nonmetastatic thyroid tumors. Ahead of thyroid surgery, no patient had received treatment of any kind. Via MiXCR, TCRdb re-called the PCR reads. The repertoire includes about 28,000 clones, 15% to 20% of them detected once, and about 4.2% sits in the top ten. Sequencing was performed on blood. The receptors shown here come from a female donor with papillary thyroid cancer or a benign thyroid nodule (not recorded which). Some clones in this sample may be carry-over from other donors' samples.

Details on this clone: Germline and junction disagree at one end, which may indicate a read error. The chain carries TRBV20-1 and TRBJ2-1; 11 bases agree with TRBD1. The CDR3 covers 17 residues. Per the germline V gene, CDR1 is DFQATT and CDR2 is SNEGSKA (reference sequence). CDR3 sequence reads: CSASGQGALTTNNEQFF. CDR3 sequence (DNA): TGCAGTGCTAGTGGACAGGGGGCCCTAACGACCAACAACGAGCAGTTCTTC.

This clone occurred a few times. At one of its ends the junction is not consistent with the germline gene, which may arise from a read error. The chain recombines TRBV28 with TRBJ2-3; 8 bases align to TRBD2. The CDR3 totals 17 residues. Germline V lookup: CDR1 MDHEN, CDR2 SYDVKM. The CDR3 sequence: CVSSSPPTGGLVDTQYF. CDR3 in DNA: TGTGTCAGCAGTTCCCCTCCAACGGGAGGGCTGGTGGATACGCAGTATTTT. Using reference TRBV28 and TRBJ2-3 for the parts outside the CDR3, the full variable domain is DVKVTQSSRYLVKRTGEKVFLECVQDMDHENMFWYRQDPGLGLRLIYFSYDVKMKEKGDIPEGYSVSREKKERFSLILESASTNQTSMYLCVSSSPPTGGLVDTQYFGPGTRLTVL.

This clone appeared many times. J is TRBJ2-4 and V is TRBV2; D gene unclear. V dropped 3 bases and J dropped 7 bases, with 4 bases sitting between them. The CDR3 covers 11 residues. The germline gives CDR1 SNHLY, CDR2 FYNNEI. CDR3 amino acids: CASSDSNIQYF. The CDR3 DNA sequence: TGTGCCAGCAGTGATTCCAACATTCAGTACTTC.

The chain is built from TRBV12-3 or TRBV12-4 and TRBJ2-7; 7 nucleotides match TRBD2. The CDR3 runs 14 residues. Losses at the gene ends were 7 bases for V and 5 bases for J; bases not matched to a gene: 11. The CDR3 bases are TGTGCCAGCAAGATTTCCCGTACTAGCGACGAGCAGTACTTC. It is translated as CASKISRTSDEQYF.

This clone was recorded at least ten times. This rearrangement joins TRBV29-1 to TRBJ2-1; TRBD2 matches 7 bases. Germline values: CDR1 SQVTM, CDR2 ANQGSEA. The CDR3 consists of 13 residues. Trimming removed 6 bases from V and 12 bases from J; junction bases left unmatched: 14. In DNA form, the CDR3 reads TGCAGCGTCCCCCGGGACGGGAGGAGGGCGCAGTTCTTC. As protein: CSVPRDGRRAQFF.

This clone was seen a handful of times. V and J are TRBV6-1 and TRBJ2-7; 10 bases are shared with TRBD2. Looked up from germline, CDR1 is MNHNS and CDR2 is SASEGT. The J segment lost 2 bases and the V segment lost 10 bases, leaving 17 bases of the junction unmatched. The CDR3 is made up of 17 amino acids. In DNA form, the CDR3 reads TGTGCCAACTCGAAAGGGACTAGCGAGTATCCTGCCTACGAGCAGTACTTC. Encoded protein: CANSKGTSEYPAYEQYF.

To note about this clone: A read error may produce the germline difference seen at one junction end. V usage is TRBV7-2 and J usage is TRBJ2-1; 9 bases map to TRBD2. The CDR3 has 16 amino acids. Germline CDR1 is SGHTA and CDR2 is FQGNSA. DNA for the CDR3: TGCGCCAGCAGCGATTCCGGGACTAGCTATTACAATGAGCAGTTTTTC. This sequence encodes CASSDSGTSYYNEQFF.

This clone is categorized as medium-sized. This CDR3 is CASEPGTSGGAYTGELFF. In DNA form, the CDR3 reads TGTGCCAGCGAACCGGGGACTAGCGGGGGAGCGTACACCGGGGAGCTGTTTTTT. The V call is TRBV11-2, the J call TRBJ2-2; the match to TRBD2 covers 14 bases. This CDR3 spans 18 amino acids. The J segment lost 3 bases and the V segment lost 8 bases, leaving 11 bases of the junction unmatched. Germline CDR1 reads SGHAT; CDR2 reads FQNNGV.

V and J are TRBV11-2 and TRBJ1-1; D may be TRBD1 (6 bases). The CDR3 runs to 13 residues. Per germline, CDR1 SGHAT and CDR2 FQNNGV. The V end lost 3 bases, the J end lost 6 bases, and 11 bases lay between the germline ends. The CDR3 DNA follows: TGTGCCAGCAGCTTGCTACAGGGTTCTGAAGCTTTCTTT. This sequence encodes CASSLLQGSEAFF.

The chain couples TRBV20-1 to TRBJ2-1, with 7 bases identical to TRBD2. The germline CDR1 and CDR2 sequences are DFQATT and SNEGSKA (reference sequence). This CDR3 comprises 19 residues. V was clipped by 5 bases and J by 8 bases; unmatched bases: 27. Here the CDR3 reads CSAPGGPTTSVIPLHEQFF. The CDR3 DNA is TGCAGTGCTCCAGGTGGTCCTACTACTAGCGTGATCCCTTTGCATGAGCAGTTCTTC.

At least ten counts were recorded for this clone. The chain employs TRBV10-3 and TRBJ2-3, with unresolved D. V lost 1 base and J lost 6, with 11 bases in between. Per the germline V gene, CDR1 is ENHRY and CDR2 is SYGVKD. The CDR3 extends over 14 amino acids. The CDR3 is CAISEFGPADTQYF. The CDR3 coding sequence is TGTGCCATCAGTGAGTTCGGCCCCGCGGATACGCAGTATTTT.

Worth noting for this clone: With a much larger clone just one base away, this may be a read error. The chain employs TRBV20-1 and TRBJ2-5; a weak D match, TRBD1 (5 bases). Trimming stripped 6 bases from V and 4 bases from J, with 18 bases between. CDR1 is DFQATT and CDR2 is SNEGSKA in the germline V gene (reference sequence). This CDR3 spans 14 amino acids. This CDR3 reads CSAPPWGRVETQYF. The CDR3, as DNA: TGCAGTGCCCCTCCTTGGGGCCGGGTAGAGACCCAGTACTTC.

The chain employs TRBV6-1 and TRBJ2-7; D is perhaps TRBD1 (6 bases). This CDR3 contains 16 residues. The germline V gene encodes CDR1 MNHNS and CDR2 SASEGT. The germline V and J ends were trimmed by 4 bases and 2 bases, with 18 bases remaining between them. The CDR3 DNA follows: TGTGCCAGCAGTGCCCTACAGGGATTACGAGCCTACGAGCAGTACGTC. The encoded protein is CASSALQGLRAYEQYV.

A note on this clone: The junction differs from germline at one of its ends, possibly a read error. V and J are TRBV9 and TRBJ2-7; TRBD2 is a possible D gene (6 bases). This CDR3 is built from 16 residues. Germline lookup yields CDR1 SGDLS and CDR2 YYNGEE. The CDR3 loop is CASSVGRGVRSSEQYF. CDR3 nucleotides: TGTGCCAGCAGCGTAGGGCGGGGCGTGAGGTCGTCCGAGCAATACTTC.

As to this clone: Other DNA sequences in the sample encode the same CDR3. The gene calls are TRBV10-3 and TRBJ2-2; D gene uncertain. The CDR3 covers 16 residues. V lost 4 bases, J lost 3 bases, and 15 bases lay in between. Germline V gives CDR1 ENHRY, CDR2 SYGVKD. CDR3: CAISGVSNLDTGELFF. CDR3 coding DNA: TGTGCCATCAGTGGTGTCTCTAATCTGGACACCGGGGAGCTGTTTTTT.

This clone came up many times. Here the CDR3 DNA reads TGTGCCAGCAGCCAAGATTCGGGACAGGGAGGTCAGCCCCAGCATTTT. Amino acid sequence: CASSQDSGQGGQPQHF. V is TRBV4-2 and J is TRBJ1-5; the match to TRBD1 covers 9 bases. V gave up 0 bases and J gave up 6 bases; unmatched junction bases: 6. The CDR3 has 16 amino acids. CDR1 and CDR2 from the germline V gene are LGHNA and YNFKEQ.

This clone was counted at least ten times. Within the sample, other DNA sequences also encode this same CDR3. The rearrangement uses TRBV5-1 and TRBJ2-3; the match to TRBD1 covers 9 bases. Germline V gene lookup returns CDR1 SGHRS and CDR2 YFSETQ. V shed 4 bases, J shed 1 base, and the junction held 7 bases outside the gene matches. This CDR3 comprises 16 residues. The DNA for the CDR3 is TGCGCCAGCAGCCCCCCGGGACAGGGAGGCACAGATACGCAGTATTTT. Protein sequence: CASSPPGQGGTDTQYF.

This clone was seen at least ten times. The chain uses TRBV10-3 and TRBJ2-1; 9 nucleotides match TRBD2. This CDR3 is 16 amino acids long. Germline-derived CDR1 and CDR2 are ENHRY and SYGVKD. The ends lost 2 bases at V and 9 bases at J; junction bases unmatched: 11. For the CDR3, the DNA is TGTGCCATCAGTGAGCAATTTGCGGGAGGGAAGGGTGAGCAGTTCTTC. Translating gives CAISEQFAGGKGEQFF.

Many counts were recorded for this clone. The chain employs TRBV6-1 and TRBJ2-1; D possibly corresponds to TRBD2 (5 bases). The germline CDR1 and CDR2 sequences are MNHNS and SASEGT. V lost 4 bases and J lost 2, with 12 bases in between. The CDR3 is 15 residues long. The CDR3 here is CASSALESPYNEQFF. The CDR3 DNA reads TGTGCCAGCAGTGCACTAGAGAGCCCCTACAATGAGCAGTTCTTC.

There are many counts of this clone. The V call is TRBV5-1, the J call TRBJ2-7; tentatively, D is TRBD2 (5 bases). Germline values: CDR1 SGHRS, CDR2 YFSETQ. This CDR3 spans 14 amino acids. V was pared by 2 bases and J by 5 bases, with 14 bases between. The CDR3 protein is CASSFGRGEDEQYF. Here the CDR3 DNA reads TGCGCCAGCAGCTTTGGCCGGGGAGAAGACGAGCAGTACTTC.

By share, this clone counts as medium-sized. The chain has TRBV12-3 or TRBV12-4 and TRBJ2-7; 9 bases align to TRBD2. This CDR3 spans 14 amino acids. Trimming cost V 6 bases and J 2 bases; bases outside gene matches: 5. For the CDR3, the DNA is TGTGCCAGCAGGAAGGCGGGAGGGACCTACGAGCAGTACTTC. Amino acids: CASRKAGGTYEQYF.

This clone was seen repeatedly, ten times or more. The genes are TRBV4-1 and TRBJ1-5; maybe TRBD1 (6 bases). Germline V gene sequence: CDR1 MGHRA, CDR2 YSYEKL. Trimming took off 0 bases at V and 3 bases at J, with 15 bases between the two ends. The CDR3 is made up of 17 amino acids. The CDR3 DNA reads as TGCGCCAGCAGCCAAGATTCGGGGGGGCACTACAATCAGCCCCAGCATTTT. Translating it yields CASSQDSGGHYNQPQHF.

This clone showed up many times. The rearrangement joins TRBV7-9 to TRBJ1-3; 8 bases match TRBD1. The J segment lost 3 bases and the V segment lost 3 bases, leaving 4 bases of the junction unmatched. This CDR3 spans 15 amino acids. Per the germline V gene, CDR1 is SEHNR and CDR2 is FQNEAQ (reference sequence). The CDR3 nucleotides are TGTGCCAGCAGCTTGCAGGGGGCAAATGGAAACACCATATATTTT. This encodes CASSLQGANGNTIYF.